The 27 T cell receptor beta chains listed next were all sequenced from one sample in a study of human T cells and chemical hapten exposure. TCRdb reprocessed the RACE reads with MiXCR, giving one entry per CDR3 protein. The sample holds just over 350,000 distinct CDR3 sequences, more than 5% seen once. Noted time point: patch test 2, 6 weeks after DPC sensitization. This sample's treatment: therapeutic diphenylcyclopropenone sensitization with weekly scalp DPC. The sample in question was whole blood, obtained in connection with sensitization to the hapten diphenylcyclopropenone (DPC). These receptors all come from a woman younger than 35 with alopecia areata. Some clones in this sample may be carry-over from other donors' samples.

This clonotype was seen only once. A read error may produce the germline difference seen at one junction end. V is TRBV6-2 or TRBV6-3 and J is TRBJ1-1; 10 bases match TRBD1. The CDR3 length is 14 residues. Per the germline V gene, CDR1 is MNHEY and CDR2 is SVGEGT. This CDR3 is CTSRGQGRSTEAFF. CDR3 coding DNA: TGTACCAGCAGGGGACAGGGGAGGAGCACTGAAGCTTTCTTT.

This clonotype was recorded at least ten times. V gene TRBV4-3 combines with J gene TRBJ1-2; D unclear. The V end was cut by 1 base, the J end by 4 bases, with 16 bases between. This CDR3 has 16 residues. The germline V gene encodes CDR1 LGHNA and CDR2 YSLEER. CDR3 region: CASSQVYINWVYGYTF. In DNA form, the CDR3 reads TGCGCCAGCAGCCAAGTTTATATTAACTGGGTCTATGGCTACACCTTC.

This clonotype was picked up a small number of times. The V call is TRBV7-2, the J call TRBJ1-4; no clear D. The germline V and J ends were trimmed by 3 bases and 8 bases, with 13 bases remaining between them. Germline loops: CDR1 SGHTA, CDR2 FQGNSA. There are 14 residues in the CDR3. The CDR3, as DNA: TGTGCCAGCAGCTTCCGGGCCCGAGGGGAAAAACTGTTTTTT. This encodes CASSFRARGEKLFF.

This clonotype has more than one count but fewer than ten. V gene TRBV13 combines with J gene TRBJ2-3, with D possibly TRBD1 on 6 matching bases. V lost 1 base, J lost 4 bases, and 12 bases lay in between. CDR1 and CDR2 (germline): PRHDT, FYEKMQ (reference sequence). The CDR3 totals 15 residues. CDR3 DNA sequence: TGTGCCAGCAGCTTAGCAACAGGGTCCGCAGATACGCAGTATTTT. Residues: CASSLATGSADTQYF.

This clonotype turned up a few times. The chain links TRBV7-8 to TRBJ1-2, with 7 nucleotides matching TRBD1. The CDR3 sequence is 14 residues long. Looked up from germline, CDR1 is SGHVS and CDR2 is FQNEAQ. V lost 5 bases to trimming and J lost 9 bases; unmatched junction nucleotides: 12. The CDR3 reads CASSPDRAPTRYTF. The CDR3 bases are TGTGCCAGCAGCCCAGACAGGGCGCCTACCCGCTACACCTTC.

This clonotype was detected ten times or more. This chain joins TRBV20-1 and TRBJ1-4; tentatively, D is TRBD1 (6 bases). CDR3 length: 12 residues. The ends were cut back, 5 bases at V and 8 bases at J, with 12 bases in the middle. Germline CDR1 reads DFQATT; CDR2 reads SNEGSKA (reference sequence). The chain's CDR3 is CSASRQEEKLFF. Here the CDR3 DNA reads TGCAGTGCTTCACGACAGGAAGAAAAACTGTTTTTT.

This clonotype was counted many times. This rearrangement joins TRBV6-2 or TRBV6-3 to TRBJ1-1; possible D gene TRBD1, 5 bases. The germline CDR1 and CDR2 sequences are MNHEY and SVGEGT. The CDR3 is 12 residues long. Trimming shortened V by 7 bases and J by 5 bases, and 11 bases separated the two germline ends. The DNA of the CDR3 is TGTGCCAGCACCAACGGGGGGACTGAAGCTTTCTTT. It yields the protein CASTNGGTEAFF.

This clonotype occurred a few times. CDR3 region: CASSELARLPLSYEQYF. The CDR3 coding sequence is TGTGCCAGCAGTGAATTGGCCAGGCTCCCGTTATCCTACGAGCAGTACTTC. The V and J genes are TRBV6-1 and TRBJ2-7; D is unclear. V lost 2 bases and J lost 1, with 18 bases in between. The CDR3 runs 17 residues. Germline-derived CDR1 and CDR2 are MNHNS and SASEGT.

This clonotype has more than one count but fewer than ten. The rearrangement uses TRBV7-9 and TRBJ2-5; 14 bases are shared with TRBD2. CDR1 is SEHNR and CDR2 is FQNEAQ in the germline V gene (reference sequence). The CDR3 is 15 residues long. The trim removed 5 bases at V and 4 bases at J, leaving 3 bases unmatched. CDR3 residues: CASSTGTSGRETQYF. For the CDR3, the DNA is TGTGCCAGCAGCACCGGGACTAGCGGGAGAGAGACCCAGTACTTC.

This clonotype was counted a few times. V is TRBV12-3 or TRBV12-4 and J is TRBJ2-3; D is undetermined. V was trimmed by 4 bases and J by 0 bases, leaving 11 bases between them. The CDR3 spans 15 residues. The CDR3 reads CASSSSGRSTDTQYF. DNA for the CDR3: TGTGCCAGCAGTTCCTCCGGGCGTAGCACAGATACGCAGTATTTT.

The chain recombines TRBV2 with TRBJ2-5, with TRBD2 matching 7 bases. Germline values: CDR1 SNHLY, CDR2 FYNNEI. The junction had 9 bases not matched to a gene; V was cut back by 3 bases and J by 5 bases. The CDR3 length is 15 residues. Here the CDR3 DNA reads TGTGCCAGCAGTGATGGGACTACCGAGGTGGAGACCCAGTACTTC. It translates to CASSDGTTEVETQYF.

Ten or more counts support this clonotype. The chain couples TRBV6-5 to TRBJ1-6, with unresolved D. The germline CDR1 and CDR2 sequences are MNHEY and SVGAGI. The V end lost 5 bases, the J end lost 10 bases, and 12 bases lay between the germline ends. The length of the CDR3 is 13 residues. In DNA, the CDR3 is TGTGCCAGCAGTCTGTCAGGAAGCTCACCCCTCCACTTT. It encodes CASSLSGSSPLHF.

This chain connects TRBV11-2 to TRBJ2-1; D call uncertain. Trimming removed 0 bases at V and 3 bases at J, with 12 bases between. The CDR3 is made up of 16 amino acids. CDR1 and CDR2 from the germline V gene are SGHAT and FQNNGV. In DNA form, the CDR3 reads TGTGCCAGCAGCTTAGATTCGAAAACCCTCTACAATGAGCAGTTCTTC. Protein: CASSLDSKTLYNEQFF.

In its sample, this clonotype was seen a few times. V is TRBV5-4 and J is TRBJ2-7; no clear D. Germline lookup yields CDR1 SGHNT and CDR2 YYREEE (reference sequence). This CDR3 has 10 amino acids. V was shortened by 3 bases and J by 9 bases, with 7 bases between the two germline ends. CDR3 nucleotide sequence: TGTGCCAGCAGCTCCCGGGTGCAGTACTTC. It yields the protein CASSSRVQYF.

This chain connects TRBV5-1 to TRBJ1-1; 9 bases align to TRBD1. J gave up 4 bases and V 5 bases, and 3 bases lay outside the gene matches. This CDR3 contains 13 residues. Germline loops: CDR1 SGHRS, CDR2 YFSETQ. CDR3 protein: CASRKTGGTEAFF. CDR3 in DNA: TGCGCCAGCAGGAAGACAGGGGGCACTGAAGCTTTCTTT.

This chain links TRBV10-3 with TRBJ2-1, with 14 bases aligning to TRBD2. V was pared by 6 bases and J by 8 bases, with 9 bases of the junction left unmatched. The CDR3 runs to 16 residues. Germline assignment: CDR1 ENHRY and CDR2 SYGVKD. CDR3 region: CAISNIPGLAGDEQFF. In DNA, the CDR3 is TGTGCCATCAGCAATATCCCGGGACTAGCGGGGGATGAGCAGTTCTTC.

The gene calls are TRBV3-1 and TRBJ2-3; TRBD2 is a possible D gene (6 bases). Germline lookup yields CDR1 LGHDT and CDR2 YNNKEL (reference sequence). This CDR3 is built from 14 residues. Trimming took 4 bases from V and 4 from J, leaving 12 bases between them. This chain's CDR3 is CASSLGTFADTQYF. CDR3 nucleotide sequence: TGTGCCAGCAGCCTCGGGACTTTTGCAGATACGCAGTATTTT.

This clonotype has just a few counts. V gene TRBV20-1 combines with J gene TRBJ1-2; D is unclear. From germline, CDR1 is DFQATT and CDR2 SNEGSKA (reference sequence). The V and J ends lost 3 bases and 8 bases respectively, with 19 bases between them. The CDR3 is 14 amino acids. CDR3 coding DNA: TGCAGTGCTAGGTTTACGGGAGCCACCGACGGCTACACCTTC. Its translation is CSARFTGATDGYTF.

This clonotype was counted ten times or more. This rearrangement joins TRBV7-9 to TRBJ1-1, with unresolved D. V lost 1 base to trimming and J lost 5 bases, with 8 bases between them. The CDR3 is 13 amino acids. In germline, CDR1 is SEHNR, CDR2 FQNEAQ (reference sequence). The CDR3 loop reads CASSLVSGTEAFF. CDR3 nucleotides: TGTGCCAGCAGCTTAGTGTCCGGGACTGAAGCTTTCTTT. The variable domain in full, with the rest retrieved from reference TRBV7-9 and TRBJ1-1, is DTGVSQNPRHKITKRGQNVTFRCDPISEHNRLYWYRQTLGQGPEFLTYFQNEAQLEKSRLLSDRFSAERPKGSFSTLEIQRTEQGDSAMYLCASSLVSGTEAFFGQGTRLTVV.

This clonotype was detected many times. The J gene is TRBJ2-7, the V gene TRBV20-1; possible D gene TRBD1, 6 bases. V lost 5 bases and J 0 bases, leaving 8 bases between the germline ends. This CDR3 has 12 residues. The germline CDR1 and CDR2 sequences are DFQATT and SNEGSKA (reference sequence). The DNA for the CDR3 is TGCAGTGCTCGGGACAACTCCTACGAGCAGTACTTC. Translation gives CSARDNSYEQYF.

In its sample, this clonotype was seen a few times. The chain combines TRBV7-2 with TRBJ2-3; D possibly corresponds to TRBD2 (5 bases). V was cut by 3 bases and J by 6 bases, with 13 bases left in between. The CDR3 is 14 amino acids. The germline V gene has CDR1 SGHTA and CDR2 FQGNSA. CDR3 loop: CASSLGTERDTQYF. In DNA, the CDR3 is TGTGCCAGCAGCTTGGGAACCGAGCGGGATACGCAGTATTTT.

As regards this clonotype: A read error is possible here, since a much larger clone lies one base away. The DNA of the CDR3 is TGTGCCAGCTCACCACGAGAGAGCACAGATACGCAGAATTTT. This sequence encodes CASSPRESTDTQNF. The J gene is TRBJ2-3, the V gene TRBV18, with D hard to call. CDR3 length: 14 amino acids. Germline CDR1 and CDR2: KGHSH and LQKENI.

This clonotype was seen a few times. V gene TRBV7-2 combines with J gene TRBJ1-5; D unresolved. This CDR3 is 14 amino acids long. CDR1 SGHTA and CDR2 FQGNSA come from the germline V gene. Trimming stripped 1 base from V and 6 bases from J, with 10 bases between. CDR3 residues: CASSLVGVSQPQHF. Here the CDR3 DNA reads TGTGCCAGCAGCTTAGTTGGGGTGTCTCAGCCCCAGCATTTT.

This clonotype was picked up a small number of times. This chain joins TRBV6-5 and TRBJ2-7; 7 bases map to TRBD1. The CDR3 has 14 amino acids. The ends lost 5 bases at V and 3 bases at J; junction bases unmatched: 7. CDR1 and CDR2 (germline): MNHEY, SVGAGI. As DNA, the CDR3 is TGTGCCAGCAGTCCGGGACAGATAGGCTACGAGCAGTACTTC. Translated: CASSPGQIGYEQYF.

The chain links TRBV11-2 to TRBJ1-6; 8 bases are shared with TRBD1. Germline CDR1 and CDR2: SGHAT and FQNNGV. The CDR3 length is 16 residues. The V and J ends lost 2 bases and 8 bases, in that order; junction bases with no gene match: 8. The CDR3 DNA sequence: TGTGCCAGCAGCTTAATTGAGACAGGGGCGTATTCACCCCTCCACTTT. This sequence encodes CASSLIETGAYSPLHF.

This clonotype was detected only a few times. The rearrangement uses TRBV6-6 and TRBJ2-1; D remains ambiguous. CDR3 length: 11 amino acids. The germline gives CDR1 MNHNY, CDR2 SVGAGI (reference sequence). The V end lost 0 bases, the J end lost 8 bases, and 2 bases lay between the germline ends. CDR3 bases: TGTGCCAGCAGTTACTCCGATGAGCAGTTCTTC. It encodes CASSYSDEQFF.

This clonotype was seen repeatedly, ten times or more. CDR3 sequence reads: CASSPFGNSPLHF. The DNA for the CDR3 is TGTGCCAGCAGCCCCTTCGGTAATTCACCCCTCCACTTT. The chain carries TRBV3-1 and TRBJ1-6; D uncertain. Trimming pared 4 bases from V and 6 bases from J, leaving 7 bases between. The length of the CDR3 is 13 residues. Germline lookup yields CDR1 LGHDT and CDR2 YNNKEL (reference sequence).